Below, one T cell receptor (beta chain) is given with its context. There is no known antigen for this receptor. Base qualities are missing; no much larger clone stands one base away. This entry belongs to a study of blood T cell repertoires in COVID-19 (dated by TCRdb to about 2020). Describing the broader study: Collaborator samples came from the United States, Italy and Spain and covered acute and convalescent phases of COVID-19. The material from the prospective study consisted of cDNA or gDNA derived from T cells, B-cell-depleted T cells, or PBMCs. The dataset comprised deeply sampled blood TCRbeta repertoires from subjects exposed to, actively infected with, or recovered from COVID-19. A freely available public database, intended as a resource for researchers studying the immune response to SARS-CoV-2, is where the repertoires were released. Samples came from the ongoing ImmuneRACE study (first 160 participants) plus 1,254 subjects from 6 global collaborators. The sample metadata nearly always contained a de-identified subject ID, COVID-19 status, age in years and sex. HLA class I and class II types, where available, came from metadata supplied by the sample provider rather than from assay-based typing.

Participants in the prospective study were aged roughly 18 to 100 years, lived in about two dozen United States geographic areas, and enrolled through a virtual design. In the prospective study, participants were assigned to cohorts based on the clinical history participants reported in a screening survey and a study questionnaire. Exposed participants were defined as having been in contact with someone with a PCR-confirmed or clinician-diagnosed COVID-19 case within 2 weeks of study entry. In the prospective study, mobile phlebotomists collected whole blood, serum and a nasopharyngeal or oropharyngeal swab from each participant. Over a roughly 2-month period, participants in the prospective study had the option of providing additional blood draws and questionnaires. Prospective study blood samples were shipped either frozen or at room temperature before DNA extraction. Paper-wide results and their limitations: Clinical and demographic metadata were provided uncurated, with the amount varying by source and participant.

The immunoSEQ Assay, a bias-controlled multiplex PCR, was used to amplify TCRbeta CDR3 regions from genomic DNA. The original methods were these. The number of nucleated cells in each sample was estimated by amplification of reference gene primers within the assay. Sequence reads were collapsed and filtered to measure the absolute abundance of every unique TCRbeta CDR3 rearrangement. For each sample, productive Simpson clonality was calculated by taking the square root of Simpson's diversity index across productive rearrangements. The immuneACCESS repertoire file appears here via TCRdb, limited to in-frame rearrangements. These files lack a portion of the clones; in checked studies, under half of the deficit traces to unresolved V genes, and the cause of the others is not known. That table is the source of V, J and clone size, and D and trimming were worked out from the DNA. Here the sample has 150,000 to 200,000 clones; over 70% occur a single time. Jointly, the top ten make up approximately 5.3% of the sample.

CDR1 MGHRA and CDR2 YSYEKL were looked up in the germline V gene. The CDR3 has 13 amino acids, counting the end cysteine and phenylalanine. Of the read, only the CDR3 DNA is kept; its 39 bases are in frame from base 1. Trimming leaves V shorter by 4 bases and J shorter by 13 bases, with the junction holding 12 bases beyond the gene matches. The sequence joins TRBV4-1 to TRBJ2-7, with 8 central nucleotides matching TRBD2. The clonotype was recovered from a man aged 70 or older who had been exposed to COVID-19. The sequencing sample was made of PBMCs or T cells enriched from blood (not recorded which). The DNA reads TGCGCCAGCAGCCCCCGGGAGGGGGAAGTACGATACTTC. It translates as CASSPREGEVRYF.